This entry is about one T cell receptor beta chain. Its antigen is undetermined. Primers for the PCR totalled 60 Vbeta and 13 Jbeta. Sequencing was performed with immunoSEQ multiplex PCR; in TCRdb, only in-frame clones are kept and a portion is missing. The sample records 150,000 to 200,000 clones, roughly 80% being singletons. After removal of 4 bases from V and 6 bases from J, the junction contained 4 bases not matched to a gene. The CDR3 spans 13 residues. Looked up from germline, CDR1 is SNHLY and CDR2 is FYNNEI. The data were taken from a study of cytomegalovirus exposure and HLA in healthy donors. Whole-study findings and limits: A later analysis reportedly identified an Asian-associated ancestry cluster as carrying fewer N-insertions than the roughly 700-donor mean.

The sequenced sample consisted of PBMCs. The sequence came from a human donor in good health. The chain combines TRBV2 with TRBJ2-3; 7 positions agree with TRBD1. The CDR3 DNA follows: TGTGCCAGCAGTGTAGGGGGCGGGGATACGCAGTATTTT. It codes for CASSVGGGDTQYF.